This TCR beta chain was captured in a study of CD8 T cells in Susac syndrome. The RNA, roughly 0.45 to 1 ug, was put through reverse transcription using random hexamers. Via MiXCR, TCRdb re-called the immunoSEQ multiplex PCR reads, giving one row per CDR3 protein. The sample carries approximately 110,000 distinct CDR3 sequences, about 95% recorded once. V gave up 3 bases and J gave up 4 bases; unmatched junction bases: 7. CDR1 and CDR2 from the germline V gene are MGHRA and YSYEKL. The CDR3 contains 15 residues. The chain joins TRBV4-1 to TRBJ2-7, with 9 nucleotides matching TRBD1. The TCR originated in a human donor in good health. The sample was CD4+ T cells from PBMCs. In DNA form, the CDR3 reads TGCGCCAGCAGCCATGTTGGACAGGGGAAGTACGAGCAGTACTTC. It is translated as CASSHVGQGKYEQYF.